This T cell receptor beta chain was profiled in a study of blood T cells in healthy people across ages. This CDR3 spans 13 amino acids. Trimming removed 1 base from V and 9 bases from J, with 7 bases in between. Germline V gives CDR1 MGHRA, CDR2 YSYEKL. Using a J-beta primer mix together with a sample-barcoded 5' primer, a second PCR was run for about 7 to 12 cycles. Carrying 12 random nucleotides, a template-switch adaptor labeled each individual cDNA molecule. TCRdb redid the calling of the 5' RACE reads with MiXCR, one entry per CDR3 protein. The sample holds roughly 1.5 million distinct CDR3 sequences, 40% to 45% seen once. Healthy Caucasian individuals from Russia aged roughly 6 to 90 were enrolled as donors. Per-sample yields of isolated PBMCs were at least 7 million. A few counts support this clonotype.

The receptor was derived from a woman under 30 in good health. Sequencing was done on a sample of blood. This sequence joins TRBV4-1 and TRBJ1-6; unclear D gene. The CDR3 is CASSQARVSPLHF. The CDR3 bases are TGCGCCAGCAGCCAAGCGAGGGTTTCACCCCTCCACTTT.